This T cell receptor (beta chain) appears in the sequencing data of a study of CD8 T cells in Susac syndrome. Reverse transcription of about 0.5 to 1 ug RNA used random hexamers. MiXCR was run by TCRdb on the immunoSEQ multiplex PCR reads, yielding one entry per CDR3 protein. The sample lists about 120,000 distinct CDR3 sequences; 85% to 95% were seen once. The authors sequenced TCR beta from blood CD8+ and CD4+ T cells. Germline CDR1 is SGHTA and CDR2 is FQGNSA. After removal of 0 bases from V and 1 base from J, the junction contained 8 bases not matched to a gene. The CDR3 has 18 residues. Sequencing input: CD8+ T cells from PBMCs. This clonotype was sampled from a human donor in good health. J is TRBJ2-7 and V is TRBV7-2; 11 positions agree with TRBD1. CDR3 coding DNA: TGTGCCAGCAGCTTAGCGAGATCCGGGACAGGGGGTTCCTACGAGCAGTACTTC. Translating it yields CASSLARSGTGGSYEQYF.